These 10 T cell receptor beta chains were sequenced from one sample in a study of patients and donors after allogeneic stem cell transplantation. Each CDR3 protein gets one entry after TCRdb re-called the RT-PCR reads with MiXCR. The profile shows over 200,000 distinct CDR3 sequences, 35% to 45% of them singletons. The sequenced sample consisted of blood, either unsorted or a sorted T cell fraction (not recorded which). Every receptor here comes from a human donor who was either an allogeneic HSCT recipient or a stem cell or donor lymphocyte infusion donor (not recorded which). It is not recorded whose cells these are; they may come from a transplant donor.

The rearrangement joins TRBV20-1 to TRBJ2-3; weak D call: TRBD2 (5 bases). CDR3 size: 14 residues. Deletions cut 4 bases from V and 1 base from J, with 12 bases between. Germline V gene data show CDR1 as DFQATT and CDR2 as SNEGSKA (reference sequence). The CDR3 loop is CSATRTSRTDTQYF. The CDR3, as DNA: TGCAGTGCTACTAGGACTTCCCGCACAGATACGCAGTATTTT.

This sequence joins TRBV18 and TRBJ2-2; TRBD2 is a possible D gene (5 bases). The germline CDR1 and CDR2 sequences are KGHSH and LQKENI. The CDR3 is 13 residues long. Trimming left V 4 bases short and J 3 bases short, with 6 bases between. The CDR3 coding sequence is TGTGCCAGCTCACAGGAGGACACCGGGGAGCTGTTTTTT. This encodes CASSQEDTGELFF.

In its sample, this clonotype was seen once. The chain recombines TRBV5-1 with TRBJ2-1; D is perhaps TRBD2 (6 bases). This CDR3 has 16 amino acids. From germline, CDR1 is SGHRS and CDR2 YFSETQ. V lost 0 bases, J lost 7 bases, and 17 bases lay in between. DNA of the CDR3: TGCGCCAGCAGCTTGGGCGGGACCCAAAGGCGGAATGAGCAGTTCTTC. It translates to CASSLGGTQRRNEQFF.

CDR3 region: CASSNVGYYEQYF. CDR3 DNA: TGTGCCAGCAGCAACGTGGGGTACTACGAGCAGTACTTC. The chain couples TRBV28 to TRBJ2-7; no clear D gene. This CDR3 is 13 amino acids long. Germline assignment: CDR1 MDHEN and CDR2 SYDVKM. With 6 bases removed from V and 3 bases from J, the gap between germline ends came to 12 bases.

This clonotype was detected only a few times. The gene calls are TRBV7-9 and TRBJ1-2, with 10 positions matching TRBD1. Germline CDR1 SEHNR, CDR2 FQNEAQ (reference sequence). CDR3 length equals 14 residues. After removal of 3 bases from V and 5 bases from J, the junction contained 3 bases not matched to a gene. DNA of the CDR3: TGTGCCAGCAGCTTCCTGGACAGGGGGTATGGCTACACCTTC. It specifies CASSFLDRGYGYTF. The complete variable domain, with remaining parts taken from reference TRBV7-9 and TRBJ1-2, reads DTGVSQNPRHKITKRGQNVTFRCDPISEHNRLYWYRQTLGQGPEFLTYFQNEAQLEKSRLLSDRFSAERPKGSFSTLEIQRTEQGDSAMYLCASSFLDRGYGYTFGSGTRLTVV.

This sequence joins TRBV12-3 or TRBV12-4 and TRBJ1-5; D is ambiguous. The CDR3 totals 12 residues. The V gene lost 7 bases and the J gene lost 5 bases, with 9 bases spanning the gap. CDR3 coding DNA: TGTGCCAGCACTCGAGGTGATCAGCCCCAGCATTTT. Translation gives CASTRGDQPQHF.

This sequence joins TRBV12-3 or TRBV12-4 and TRBJ1-2, with D possibly being TRBD1 (5 bases). Trimming removed 6 bases at V and 4 bases at J, with 15 bases between. The CDR3 length is 14 residues. CDR3 bases: TGTGCCAGCAGCCAAGACAGCCTCCCCTATGGCTACACCTTC. Translation: CASSQDSLPYGYTF.

CDR3 coding DNA: TGTGCCAGCACCCAGGACCGCGTCGGCTACACCTTC. The encoded protein is CASTQDRVGYTF. The rearrangement links TRBV12-3 or TRBV12-4 to TRBJ1-2; D remains unclear. This CDR3 region has 12 residues. V gave up 7 bases and J gave up 8 bases, with 14 bases separating them.

This clonotype was recorded a few times. This chain links TRBV4-3 with TRBJ1-4; 7 bases align to TRBD1. This CDR3 comprises 15 residues. Germline CDR1 LGHNA, CDR2 YSLEER. V shed 4 bases, J shed 4 bases, and the junction held 6 bases outside the gene matches. CDR3 protein: CASSRVDRDNEKLFF. CDR3 nucleotide sequence: TGCGCCAGCAGCCGGGTTGACAGGGATAATGAAAAACTGTTTTTT.

V usage is TRBV14 and J usage is TRBJ1-6, with D perhaps TRBD1 (5 bases). Germline V gene sequence: CDR1 SGHDN, CDR2 FVKESK. V lost 1 base to trimming and J lost 11 bases, with 12 bases between them. The CDR3 sequence is 14 residues long. CDR3 region: CASSQGQGRTPLHF. As DNA, the CDR3 is TGTGCCAGCAGCCAAGGGCAGGGAAGGACACCCCTCCACTTT. Full variable domain (missing parts from reference TRBV14 and TRBJ1-6): EAGVTQFPSHSVIEKGQTVTLRCDPISGHDNLYWYRRVMGKEIKFLLHFVKESKQDESGMPNNRFLAERTGGTYSTLKVQPAELEDSGVYFCASSQGQGRTPLHFGNGTRLTVT.